This record covers a single T cell receptor beta chain. A much more abundant neighbour one base away suggests this may be a read error. Trimming cost V 3 bases and J 3 bases; bases outside gene matches: 9. The CDR3 is 16 amino acids. Germline CDR1 is KGHSH and CDR2 is LQKENI. Amplification targeted TCR beta CDR3 regions from RNA transcripts. TCR CDR3 underwent first-round RT-PCR with the HTBI primer set. TCRdb re-called the multiplex PCR reads with MiXCR, one entry per CDR3 protein. The sample includes around 300,000 distinct CDR3 sequences, roughly 13% seen only once; the top ten take 34%. This specimen comes from a study of T cells in Graves' hyperthyroidism and ophthalmopathy.

This sequence originates from a woman aged 40 to 50 with Graves' ophthalmopathy. The chain combines TRBV18 with TRBJ1-1; 8 bases are a match to TRBD1. The specimen was blood. The CDR3 spells CASSPRQGAMDTEAFF. DNA for the CDR3: TGTGCCAGCTCACCGCGGCAGGGGGCAATGGACACTGAAGCTTTCTTT.